This entry is about one T cell receptor beta chain. These data originate in a study of response to subunit inactivated influenza vaccine. TCRdb re-called the RT-PCR reads with MiXCR, one entry per CDR3 protein. The sample carries approximately 530,000 distinct CDR3 sequences, 10% to 15% recorded once. The CDR3 length is 14 residues. Deletions cut 5 bases from V and 5 bases from J, with 17 bases between. Germline V gene lookup returns CDR1 SGHRS and CDR2 YFSETQ. The origin of this receptor is a man aged 50-59 years who received an inactivated influenza vaccine. The specimen was PBMCs from blood, collected 45 days after vaccination. The rearrangement links TRBV5-1 to TRBJ2-7; D ambiguous. The CDR3 nucleotides read TGCGCCAGCAGTCGACTTCCTCGAGCCAACGAGCAGTACTTC. The encoded protein is CASSRLPRANEQYF.